This TCR beta chain was profiled in a study of T cells in Graves' hyperthyroidism and ophthalmopathy. This clonotype was seen at least ten times. Fresh peripheral blood, roughly 9.8 ml of it, supplied the PBMCs. TCR beta CDR3 regions were amplified from RNA. HTBI primers were employed in a first-round RT-PCR of the TCR CDR3. TCRdb reprocessed the multiplex PCR reads via MiXCR and lists one record per CDR3 protein. The top ten clones hold approximately 19% of a sample with 360,000 or so distinct CDR3 sequences, around 15% of them seen once. The receptor was derived from a woman aged 60 to 75 with Graves' ophthalmopathy. The sequenced sample consisted of blood.

The CDR3 protein is CATSDAGGKETQYF. The CDR3, as DNA: TGTGCCACCAGTGATGCAGGGGGCAAGGAGACCCAGTACTTC. V usage is TRBV24-1 and J usage is TRBJ2-5; 8 nucleotides agree with TRBD1. Losses at the gene ends were 3 bases for V and 5 bases for J; bases not matched to a gene: 4. The V gene's germline CDR1 is KGHDR and CDR2 SFDVKD. This CDR3 spans 14 amino acids.